This record looks at one T cell receptor beta chain sequence and its context. This sample is drawn from a study of blood T cell repertoires in COVID-19. Study information: Spain, Italy and the United States supplied samples that represented acute and convalescent COVID-19. Sample material is recorded as cDNA or gDNA derived from T cells, B-cell-depleted T cells, or PBMCs.

The CDR3 is made up of 15 amino acids. Germline loops: CDR1 KGHDR, CDR2 SFDVKD. Germline trimming cut 2 bases from V and 1 base from J; bases unmatched to any gene: 0. In the source study's methods: Reference gene primer amplification gave estimated nucleated cell counts. Some clones are missing from TCRdb's copy, which holds only in-frame ones; the method was immunoSEQ multiplex PCR. Clone size and V and J calls were adopted from that table, with D and trimming inferred from the DNA. Seen here are under 300,000 clones, about 86% observed once, and the top ten hold roughly a tenth. The sample comprised peripheral blood. The source is a woman of 80 years or more with acute or convalescent COVID-19. The chain combines TRBV24-1 with TRBJ1-2, with TRBD1 matching 10 bases. The CDR3 DNA reads TGTGCCACCAGTGATTGGGACAGGGGTAACTATGGCTACACCTTC. Its translation is CATSDWDRGNYGYTF.